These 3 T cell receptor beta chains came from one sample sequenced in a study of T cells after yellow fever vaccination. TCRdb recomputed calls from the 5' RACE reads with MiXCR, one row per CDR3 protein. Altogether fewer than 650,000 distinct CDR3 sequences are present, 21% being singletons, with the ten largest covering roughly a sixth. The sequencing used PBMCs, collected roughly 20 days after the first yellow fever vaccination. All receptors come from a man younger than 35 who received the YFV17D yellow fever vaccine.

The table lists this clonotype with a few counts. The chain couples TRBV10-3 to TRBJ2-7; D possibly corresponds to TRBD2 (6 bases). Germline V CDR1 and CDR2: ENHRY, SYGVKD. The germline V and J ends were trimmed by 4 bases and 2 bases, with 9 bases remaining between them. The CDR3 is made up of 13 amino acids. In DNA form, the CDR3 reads TGTGCCATCAGTGCGGCGGGAACCTACGAGCAGTACGTC. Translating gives CAISAAGTYEQYV.

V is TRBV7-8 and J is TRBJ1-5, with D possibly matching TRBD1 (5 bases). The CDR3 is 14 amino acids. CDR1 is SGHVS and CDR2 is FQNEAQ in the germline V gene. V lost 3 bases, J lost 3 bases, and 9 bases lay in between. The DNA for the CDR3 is TGTGCCAGCAGCTTTTCGACAGACAATCAGCCCCAGCATTTT. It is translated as CASSFSTDNQPQHF. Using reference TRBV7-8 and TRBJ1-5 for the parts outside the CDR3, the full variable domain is GAGVSQSPRYKVAKRGQDVALRCDPISGHVSLFWYQQALGQGPEFLTYFQNEAQLDKSGLPSDRFFAERPEGSVSTLKIQRTQQEDSAVYLCASSFSTDNQPQHFGDGTRLSIL.

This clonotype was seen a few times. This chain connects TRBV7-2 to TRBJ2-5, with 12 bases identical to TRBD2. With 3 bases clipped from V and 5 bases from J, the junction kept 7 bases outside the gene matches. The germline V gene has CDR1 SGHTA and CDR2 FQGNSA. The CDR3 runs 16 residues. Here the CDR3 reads CASSFRSSGGGETQYF. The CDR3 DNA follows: TGTGCCAGCAGCTTCCGATCTAGCGGGGGGGGGGAGACCCAGTACTTC.